This T cell receptor (beta chain) was documented in a study of blood T cells in healthy people across ages. Study-level points and caveats: Both naive CD4+ cell counts and diversity were greater in long-lived donors than in aged donors. Older age coincided with a roughly linear decline in TCR beta diversity per million T cells.

Worth noting for this clonotype: The antigen is unknown.

The CDR3 is 14 amino acids. Germline V gene lookup returns CDR1 LGHNA and CDR2 YSLEER. The ends were cut back, 0 bases at V and 15 bases at J, with 18 bases in the middle. Donors were healthy Caucasian individuals from Russia aged roughly 6 to 95. A sample-barcoded 5' primer and a J-beta primer mix were used in a second PCR of roughly 6 to 11 cycles. There were at least 2.5 million CDR3-containing paired-end reads obtained from each sample. TCRdb re-called the 5' RACE reads through MiXCR, storing one row per CDR3 protein. The sample gives about 1.8 million distinct CDR3 sequences, less than 50% of which show up once; roughly 2.1% is in the top ten.

The chain uses TRBV4-3 and TRBJ1-3; no reliable D call. Sequences were obtained from blood. The TCR was taken from a middle-aged woman in good health. In nucleotides, the CDR3 is TGCGCCAGCAGCCAAGATCGGCAGGTCGGTTATCCATATTTT. It is translated as CASSQDRQVGYPYF.